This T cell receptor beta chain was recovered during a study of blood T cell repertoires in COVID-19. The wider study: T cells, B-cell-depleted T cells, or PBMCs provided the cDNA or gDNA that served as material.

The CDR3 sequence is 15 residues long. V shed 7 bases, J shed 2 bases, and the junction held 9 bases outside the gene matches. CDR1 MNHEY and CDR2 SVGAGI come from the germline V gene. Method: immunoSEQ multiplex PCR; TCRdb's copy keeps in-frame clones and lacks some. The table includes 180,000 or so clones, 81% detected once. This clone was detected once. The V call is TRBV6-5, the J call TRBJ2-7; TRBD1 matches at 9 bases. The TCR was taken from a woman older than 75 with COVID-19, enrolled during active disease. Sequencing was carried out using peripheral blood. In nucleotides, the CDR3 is TGTGCCAGCATCCCCGGGACAGGGAACCCCTACGAGCAGTACTTC. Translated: CASIPGTGNPYEQYF.